Listed below are T cell receptor beta chains from one sample, sequenced in a study of CD8+CD57+ T cells in acquired aplastic anemia. TCRdb re-called the reads with MiXCR, one entry per CDR3 protein. The repertoire holds 200,000 to 250,000 distinct CDR3 sequences, with more than 55% as singletons. The sample taken for sequencing was sorted CD4+, CD8+, or CD8+CD57+ T cells (not recorded which) from PBMCs. Source of these receptors: a human donor with aplastic anemia. CDR3s include the opening cysteine and the closing phenylalanine or tryptophan. Some rows have no size entry. The others give once, few or many, or a class for an expanded clone.

length	V	size	CDR3
12	TRBV2	-	CASSGEPNEQFF
17	TRBV7-3	-	CASSPNPRQLNTDTQYF
15	TRBV24-1	few	CATSDGTSYQETQYF
15	TRBV7-9	-	CASRPGSGGLYEQYF
13	TRBV7-9	-	CASSATGDYGYTF
15	TRBV7-8	-	CASSLVGTNTGELFF
12	TRBV2	-	CASTSLVGEQFF
13	TRBV6-7	-	CASSYPQNQPQHF
15	TRBV24-1	-	CAISELDREGTEAFF
15	TRBV27	-	CASSLEGPYNSPLHF
15	TRBV5-1	many	CASSQGHLGTYEQYF